This T cell receptor (beta chain) is from a study of blood T cells in healthy people across ages. The CDR3 consists of 15 residues. V shed 4 bases and J shed 2 bases, with 16 bases lying between them. Germline V gene sequence: CDR1 SGHRS, CDR2 YFSETQ. This clonotype came up a few times. Next came a second PCR, run for roughly 6 to 11 cycles, which used a sample-barcoded 5' primer along with a J-beta primer mix. In TCRdb, the 5' RACE reads were re-called with MiXCR into one record per CDR3 protein. The sample records about 1.4 million distinct CDR3 sequences, around 59% being singletons. V gene TRBV5-1 combines with J gene TRBJ2-7; either TRBD1 or TRBD2 may fit D (6 bases each). This TCR was recovered from a young man in good health. Sequenced: blood. This chain's CDR3 is CASSLRGVETYEQYF. The CDR3, as DNA: TGCGCCAGCAGCCTGAGGGGGGTTGAAACCTACGAGCAGTACTTC.